The clone carrying this T cell receptor beta chain came up a few times. Its antigen remains unidentified. These data come from a study of T cells after yellow fever vaccination. The study, taken as a whole, reports: The study found a weaker secondary response that peaked faster, day 5 versus 15. FACS-sorted repertoires could contain abundant clonotypes contaminating from the bulk population. Clonotypes found in both CD4 and CD8 compartments made up a small share.

This CDR3 is 14 amino acids long. V dropped 4 bases and J dropped 4 bases, with 15 bases sitting between them. Per the germline V gene, CDR1 is SQVTM and CDR2 is ANQGSEA. Conversion of TCR transcripts into cDNA relied on 5'RACE template switching, which added a universal primer site and UMIs. Using its own MiXCR run on the 5' RACE reads, TCRdb lists one record per CDR3 protein. Found here are 400,000 to 450,000 distinct CDR3 sequences, about 17% of them singletons; the top ten hold over 15%. The clonotype comes from a man between 18 and 35 years old who received the YFV17D yellow fever vaccine. The gene calls are TRBV29-1 and TRBJ2-3, with D possibly TRBD2 on 5 matching bases. The starting material was PBMCs, obtained before the yellow fever booster vaccination. The DNA of the CDR3 is TGCAGCGTTGTTCTAGCTCCCCTCCCAGATACGCAGTATTTT. Translated: CSVVLAPLPDTQYF.